These 30 T cell receptor beta chains were sequenced from one sample in a study of blood T cell repertoires in COVID-19. The assay was immunoSEQ multiplex PCR, and TCRdb's table has in-frame clones only and misses some. The sample yields more than 250,000 clones, about 87% seen once. Sample: peripheral blood. These receptors all stem from a woman under 40 with COVID-19, enrolled during active disease.

CDR3 amino acids: CASIGQGINSPLHF. The CDR3 DNA sequence: TGTGCCAGTATAGGACAGGGGATCAATTCACCCCTCCACTTT. V gene TRBV2 combines with J gene TRBJ1-6; the match to TRBD1 covers 9 bases. The V gene end was trimmed by 9 bases and the J gene end by 7 bases; junction bases not matched to a gene: 7. The CDR3 covers 14 residues. The V gene's germline CDR1 is SNHLY and CDR2 FYNNEI.

The chain is built from TRBV6-2 or TRBV6-3 and TRBJ2-1, with D perhaps TRBD2 (5 bases). Germline V gene sequence: CDR1 MNHEY, CDR2 SVGEGT. The CDR3 is made up of 14 amino acids. The V end was cut by 5 bases, the J end by 8 bases, with 16 bases between. The DNA of the CDR3 is TGTGCCAGCAGTCTAGCTTTTCACCGGGATGAGCAGTTCTTC. Its translation is CASSLAFHRDEQFF.

The rearrangement joins TRBV5-4 to TRBJ1-2; no definite D call. There are 13 residues in the CDR3. V gave up 4 bases and J gave up 8 bases, with 15 bases separating them. Germline V gives CDR1 SGHNT, CDR2 YYREEE (reference sequence). The CDR3 DNA reads TGTGCCAGCAGCATCTGGACTGTCAACGGCTACACCTTC. Residues: CASSIWTVNGYTF.

This chain connects TRBV18 to TRBJ1-1; 7 positions agree with TRBD1. Germline V gene lookup returns CDR1 KGHSH and CDR2 LQKENI. The CDR3 consists of 13 residues. J lost 7 bases, V lost 5 bases, and 7 bases had no gene match. CDR3 residues: CASSISQGVEAFF. The CDR3 nucleotides read TGTGCCAGCTCAATCAGTCAGGGGGTTGAAGCTTTCTTT. Full variable domain (remainder filled in from reference TRBV18 and TRBJ1-1): NAGVMQNPRHLVRRRGQEARLRCSPMKGHSHVYWYRQLPEEGLKFMVYLQKENIIDESGMPKERFSAEFPKEGPSILRIQQVVRGDSAAYFCASSISQGVEAFFGQGTRLTVV.

As regards this clone: The same CDR3 can be traced to other DNA sequences in this sample. V and J are TRBV11-2 and TRBJ1-5; no definite D call. Germline CDR1 and CDR2: SGHAT and FQNNGV. CDR3 length: 13 residues. V shed 0 bases and J shed 7 bases, with 7 bases lying between them. The DNA for the CDR3 is TGTGCCAGCAGCTTAGATCGGGGACAGCCCCAGCATTTT. Its protein product is CASSLDRGQPQHF.

V gene TRBV19 combines with J gene TRBJ1-2, with D possibly matching TRBD1 (6 bases). The CDR3 runs 16 residues. V was cut by 3 bases and J by 2 bases, with 16 bases left in between. Germline CDR1 LNHDA, CDR2 SQIVND (reference sequence). CDR3 DNA sequence: TGTGCCAGTAGTATGGTCCAGGGGTCTGTCAACTATGGCTACACCTTC. Its translation: CASSMVQGSVNYGYTF. Drawing the rest from reference TRBV19 and TRBJ1-2, the complete variable domain is DGGITQSPKYLFRKEGQNVTLSCEQNLNHDAMYWYRQDPGQGLRLIYYSQIVNDFQKGDIAEGYSVSREKKESFPLTVTSAQKNPTAFYLCASSMVQGSVNYGYTFGSGTRLTVV.

The chain uses TRBV19 and TRBJ2-5, with unresolved D. Looked up from germline, CDR1 is LNHDA and CDR2 is SQIVND (reference sequence). The CDR3 contains 14 residues. Trimming cost V 3 bases and J 1 base, with 9 bases left between them. The CDR3, as DNA: TGTGCCAGTAGTATCCTAGGTCCCCAAGAGACCCAGTACTTC. This translates into CASSILGPQETQYF.

V gene TRBV15 combines with J gene TRBJ2-5, with D maybe TRBD1 (5 bases). Germline loops: CDR1 LNHNV, CDR2 YYDKDF (reference sequence). This CDR3 is built from 14 residues. Trimming left V 0 bases short and J 4 bases short, with 9 bases between. The DNA of the CDR3 is TGTGCCACCAGCAGAGAGGGCAGGGCAGAGACCCAGTACTTC. This codes for CATSREGRAETQYF.

The chain couples TRBV19 to TRBJ1-3; no clear D gene. V was clipped by 1 base and J by 4 bases, with 11 bases between them. The germline CDR1 and CDR2 sequences are LNHDA and SQIVND (reference sequence). CDR3 length: 15 amino acids. The DNA of the CDR3 is TGTGCCAGTAGTATAGGACGCTCGAGGGGAAACACCATATATTTT. It translates to CASSIGRSRGNTIYF.

The genes are TRBV11-2 and TRBJ2-1; 8 nucleotides line up with TRBD1. Germline CDR1 reads SGHAT; CDR2 reads FQNNGV. Trimming cost V 5 bases and J 5 bases; bases outside gene matches: 8. The CDR3 spans 15 residues. CDR3 sequence (DNA): TGTGCCAGCAGCCCTCGGACAGGGAGAAACAATGAGCAGTTCTTC. Its translation: CASSPRTGRNNEQFF.

The CDR3 sequence is CASSIAGGGTDTQYF. DNA for the CDR3: TGTGCCAGTAGTATTGCCGGCGGGGGTACAGATACGCAGTATTTT. The genes are TRBV19 and TRBJ2-3; 7 bases are shared with TRBD2. This CDR3 region has 15 residues. V shed 3 bases, J shed 3 bases, and the junction held 6 bases outside the gene matches. Per germline, CDR1 LNHDA and CDR2 SQIVND (reference sequence).

CDR3 region: CASSELKGAPGKLFF. Here the CDR3 DNA reads TGTGCCAGCAGTGAATTGAAGGGAGCACCAGGAAAACTGTTTTTT. This chain connects TRBV2 to TRBJ1-4; no clear D. The germline CDR1 and CDR2 sequences are SNHLY and FYNNEI. The V gene lost 2 bases and the J gene lost 10 bases, with 17 bases spanning the gap. The CDR3 runs to 15 residues.

The V and J genes are TRBV7-9 and TRBJ1-4; D call uncertain. The germline V gene has CDR1 SEHNR and CDR2 FQNEAQ (reference sequence). The CDR3 is 16 residues long. Trimming took 5 bases from V and 6 from J, leaving 19 bases between them. Written as DNA, the CDR3 is TGTGCCAGCAGCCTAAGATCCGGGGTATGGGATGAAAAACTGTTTTTT. It encodes CASSLRSGVWDEKLFF.

This clone was seen a few times. The chain recombines TRBV25-1 with TRBJ1-2; the D is unclear. The germline CDR1 and CDR2 sequences are MGHDK and SYGVNS. V was trimmed by 3 bases and J by 4 bases, leaving 3 bases between them. The CDR3 runs 11 residues. CDR3 residues: CASSDRYGYTF. The DNA for the CDR3 is TGTGCCAGCAGTGACCGCTATGGCTACACCTTC.

The rearrangement joins TRBV12-5 to TRBJ1-1; D unclear. Germline CDR1 is LGHNT and CDR2 is FRNRAP. Trimming left V 3 bases short and J 4 bases short, with 3 bases between. This CDR3 region has 11 residues. In DNA form, the CDR3 reads TGTGCTAGTGGTTTTAGCACTGAAGCTTTCTTT. This translates into CASGFSTEAFF.

The chain recombines TRBV7-3 with TRBJ2-3, with 11 bases matching TRBD2. Germline V CDR1 and CDR2: SGHTA, FQGTGA. Losses at the gene ends were 6 bases for V and 3 bases for J; bases not matched to a gene: 2. CDR3 length equals 14 residues. The CDR3, as DNA: TGTGCCAGCAGTACTAGCGGGGGAACAGATACGCAGTATTTT. This translates into CASSTSGGTDTQYF. The variable domain in full, completed from reference TRBV7-3 and TRBJ2-3, reads GAGVSQTPSNKVTEKGKYVELRCDPISGHTALYWYRQSLGQGPEFLIYFQGTGAADDSGLPNDRFFAVRPEGSVSTLKIQRTERGDSAVYLCASSTSGGTDTQYFGPGTRLTVL.

The rearrangement links TRBV19 to TRBJ1-1; perhaps TRBD1 as D (6 bases). Germline values: CDR1 LNHDA, CDR2 SQIVND (reference sequence). Trimming left V 6 bases short and J 1 base short, with 9 bases between. The CDR3 consists of 13 residues. The CDR3 here is CASSDRQNTEAFF. The CDR3 nucleotides read TGTGCCAGTAGCGACAGGCAGAACACTGAAGCTTTCTTT.

The J gene is TRBJ2-5, the V gene TRBV6-2 or TRBV6-3, with D possibly TRBD2 on 6 matching bases. The CDR3 is 16 amino acids. In germline, CDR1 is MNHEY, CDR2 SVGEGT. The V gene lost 6 bases and the J gene lost 1 base, with 18 bases spanning the gap. The CDR3, as DNA: TGTGCCAGCAGCCCTCCGTCTTGGGACTTCCAAGAGACCCAGTACTTC. It translates to CASSPPSWDFQETQYF.

V gene TRBV30 combines with J gene TRBJ2-2; a possible D gene is TRBD2 (6 bases). V lost 8 bases and J lost 2, with 15 bases in between. The CDR3 consists of 14 residues. Germline CDR1 is GTSNPN and CDR2 is SVGIG (reference sequence). CDR3 DNA: TGTGCCGGAGGGCAGCAACTTAACACCGGGGAGCTGTTTTTT. Protein: CAGGQQLNTGELFF.

This chain links TRBV7-8 with TRBJ2-6; 8 bases line up with TRBD1. V shed 6 bases and J 0 bases; nucleotides not matched to a gene: 7. Looked up from germline, CDR1 is SGHVS and CDR2 is FQNEAQ. This CDR3 comprises 17 residues. The CDR3 DNA is TGTGCCAGCAGAAGGGACAGGATACCCTCTGGGGCCAACGTCCTGACTTTC. The encoded protein is CASRRDRIPSGANVLTF. The full variable domain, completed using reference TRBV7-8 and TRBJ2-6, is GAGVSQSPRYKVAKRGQDVALRCDPISGHVSLFWYQQALGQGPEFLTYFQNEAQLDKSGLPSDRFFAERPEGSVSTLKIQRTQQEDSAVYLCASRRDRIPSGANVLTFGAGSRLTVL.

CDR3 loop: CASRSGANSSPLHF. The CDR3 DNA reads TGTGCCAGCAGATCTGGGGCGAATAGTTCACCCCTCCACTTT. The V and J genes are TRBV7-9 and TRBJ1-6; D is possibly TRBD1 (5 bases). The CDR3 totals 14 residues. Trimming pared 6 bases from V and 9 bases from J, leaving 15 bases between. CDR1 SEHNR and CDR2 FQNEAQ come from the germline V gene (reference sequence).

The J gene is TRBJ1-4, the V gene TRBV3-1 (or the pseudogene TRBV3-2), with unresolved D. Germline V gene data show CDR1 as LGHDT and CDR2 as YNNKEL (reference sequence). Trimming removed 0 bases from V and 7 bases from J, with 9 bases in between. The CDR3 contains 14 residues. The CDR3 DNA is TGTGCCAGCAGCCAAGAATTGGCCCCTGAAAAACTGTTTTTT. This translates into CASSQELAPEKLFF.

The V call is TRBV27, the J call TRBJ2-7, with 9 nucleotides matching TRBD1. CDR3 size: 14 residues. The germline CDR1 and CDR2 sequences are MNHEY and SMNVEV (reference sequence). V lost 10 bases to trimming and J lost 5 bases; unmatched junction nucleotides: 12. The CDR3: CATSLGTGSDEQYV. The CDR3 DNA follows: TGTGCCACCTCCCTTGGGACAGGGTCGGACGAGCAGTACGTC.

The V and J genes are TRBV18 and TRBJ2-7; weak D call: TRBD1 (8 bases). Trimming took 3 bases from V and 7 from J, leaving 16 bases between them. Germline lookup yields CDR1 KGHSH and CDR2 LQKENI. The CDR3 runs to 14 residues. CDR3 nucleotide sequence: TGTGCCAGCTCACCTTATACAGGGGGGGAAGAGCAGTACGTC. Protein sequence: CASSPYTGGEEQYV.

There are a few counts of this clone. The chain couples TRBV9 to TRBJ2-1; the match to TRBD2 covers 11 bases. The CDR3 length is 17 residues. The germline V gene has CDR1 SGDLS and CDR2 YYNGEE. V was pared by 2 bases and J by 3 bases, with 7 bases of the junction left unmatched. The DNA of the CDR3 is TGTGCCAGCAGCGTTCAAACCGGGACTAGCGGCTACAATGAGCAGTTCTTC. Translating it yields CASSVQTGTSGYNEQFF.

This chain uses TRBV3-1 (or the pseudogene TRBV3-2) with TRBJ2-3, with D possibly TRBD2 on 6 matching bases. The CDR3 loop spans 14 amino acids. Germline CDR1 LGHDT, CDR2 YNNKEL (reference sequence). Between the trimmed V and J ends, which lost 3 bases and 1 base, there was a span of 8 bases. This CDR3 is CASSHGGGTDTQYF. CDR3 nucleotides: TGTGCCAGCAGCCATGGCGGGGGCACAGATACGCAGTATTTT.

V and J are TRBV11-3 and TRBJ1-1; D uncertain. V lost 2 bases, J lost 1 base, and 17 bases lay in between. CDR1 and CDR2 (germline): SGHNT, YENEEA. The CDR3 runs to 17 residues. The CDR3 loop is CASSLLLSGGGNTEAFF. The DNA of the CDR3 is TGTGCCAGCAGCTTATTACTGAGTGGTGGTGGGAACACTGAAGCTTTCTTT.

This chain links TRBV28 with TRBJ1-5, with D unresolved. The CDR3 has 14 amino acids. Germline V gene data show CDR1 as MDHEN and CDR2 as SYDVKM. V dropped 5 bases and J dropped 7 bases, with 15 bases sitting between them. The CDR3 region is CASSVNSAAQPQHF. Written as DNA, the CDR3 is TGTGCCAGCAGTGTCAATTCGGCAGCGCAGCCCCAGCATTTT.

The sample holds a few counts of this clone. The CDR3 nucleotides are TGTGCCAGCAGCCCAGCCGGGCGGCATCGGGATGAAGCTTTCTTT. As protein: CASSPAGRHRDEAFF. The chain employs TRBV11-3 and TRBJ1-1; no firm D call. Germline V lookup: CDR1 SGHNT, CDR2 YENEEA. The V and J ends lost 5 bases and 7 bases respectively, with 20 bases between them. The CDR3 has 15 amino acids.

The rearrangement links TRBV27 to TRBJ2-3; 8 nucleotides agree with TRBD1. V was pared by 5 bases and J by 1 base, with 11 bases of the junction left unmatched. Germline CDR1 reads MNHEY; CDR2 reads SMNVEV (reference sequence). This CDR3 spans 17 amino acids. The CDR3 reads CASSRNRPGQGTDTQYF. Here the CDR3 DNA reads TGTGCCAGCAGTCGAAACCGACCGGGACAGGGCACAGATACGCAGTATTTT.